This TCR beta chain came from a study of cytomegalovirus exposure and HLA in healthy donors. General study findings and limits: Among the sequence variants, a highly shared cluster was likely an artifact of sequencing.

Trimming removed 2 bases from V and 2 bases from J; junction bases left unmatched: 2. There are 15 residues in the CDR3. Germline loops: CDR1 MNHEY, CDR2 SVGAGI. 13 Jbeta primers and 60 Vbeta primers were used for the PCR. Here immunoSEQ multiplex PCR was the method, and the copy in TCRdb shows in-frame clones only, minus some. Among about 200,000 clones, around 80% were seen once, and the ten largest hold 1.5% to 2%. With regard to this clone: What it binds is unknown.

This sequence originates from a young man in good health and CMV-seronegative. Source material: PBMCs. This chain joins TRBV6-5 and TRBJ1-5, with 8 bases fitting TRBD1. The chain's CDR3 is CASSYDRGGNQPQHF. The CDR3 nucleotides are TGTGCCAGCAGTTACGACAGGGGCGGCAATCAGCCCCAGCATTTT.